This TCR beta chain was observed in a study of shared clonotypes between healthy human individuals. Study-level findings and limits: Non-shared clonotypes showed lower generation probabilities than clonotypes common to all four donors.

CDR3 length: 15 residues. Germline values: CDR1 SGHNT, CDR2 YYREEE (reference sequence). V was shortened by 0 bases and J by 4 bases, with 14 bases between the two germline ends. With respect to this clone: Antigen unknown.

Only in-frame clones appear in the TCRdb table, and some are missing; sequencing was by immunoSEQ multiplex PCR. The data hold 850,000 to 1,200,000 clones, with about 80% observed a single time. The sequenced sample was memory CD4+ T cells sorted from blood. Subset given: CD45RA-negative fraction. The chain recombines TRBV5-4 with TRBJ2-7; D may be TRBD1 (5 bases). This sequence was found in a man younger than 30 in good health. As DNA, the CDR3 is TGTGCCAGCAGCTTGGGGCAGGGTGTTCGATACGAGCAGTACTTC. It encodes CASSLGQGVRYEQYF. The variable domain in full, with the rest retrieved from reference TRBV5-4 and TRBJ2-7, is ETGVTQSPTHLIKTRGQQVTLRCSSQSGHNTVSWYQQALGQGPQFIFQYYREEENGRGNFPPRFSGLQFPNYSSELNVNALELDDSALYLCASSLGQGVRYEQYFGPGTRLTVT.